One and the same sample provided the 14 T cell receptor beta chains below, sequenced in a study of Ad26.COV2.S vaccination and SARS-CoV-2 variants (dated by TCRdb to the early 2020s). The library was prepared using the immunoSEQ multiplex PCR assay. The table comes from immuneACCESS by way of TCRdb, which keeps in-frame sequences with V and J called. Part of the clones is missing from these tables; in studies checked, under half for an unresolved V gene and the rest for unknown reasons. Within this sample are hundreds of thousands of clones, with around nine tenths of them counted one time only. The top ten clonotypes cover about 3% of the sample. The sample's treatment or condition label is to be understood as: approximately 18 received Ad26.COV2.S at low or high dose, single or two shots; five or six received placebo; per-sample allocation not given. Repertoires of vaccine and placebo recipients were sequenced from samples taken on day 63 after the first injection.

Sequencing was performed on peripheral blood, taken in a trial of Ad26.COV2.S vaccine versus placebo. Receptors were obtained from a person aged 18 to 59 who received the Ad26.COV2.S COVID-19 vaccine or a placebo.

This rearrangement joins TRBV9 to TRBJ2-1; perhaps TRBD1 as D (5 bases). Germline V CDR1 and CDR2: SGDLS, YYNGEE. The CDR3 length is 17 residues. Between the trimmed V and J ends, which lost 0 bases and 0 bases, there was a span of 13 bases. The CDR3 DNA is TGTGCCAGCAGCGTAGCCAGGGATAGACCCTCCTACAATGAGCAGTTCTTC. Its protein product is CASSVARDRPSYNEQFF.

The gene calls are TRBV27 and TRBJ1-2; D is unresolved. V gave up 2 bases and J gave up 8 bases, with 12 bases separating them. This CDR3 comprises 13 residues. CDR1 MNHEY and CDR2 SMNVEV come from the germline V gene (reference sequence). This chain's CDR3 is CASSLAGELGYTF. The CDR3 region has the DNA TGTGCCAGCAGTTTAGCTGGGGAGTTAGGCTACACCTTC.

V usage is TRBV9 and J usage is TRBJ2-5, with TRBD2 matching 14 bases. Germline values: CDR1 SGDLS, CDR2 YYNGEE. Losses at the gene ends were 4 bases for V and 5 bases for J; bases not matched to a gene: 4. The CDR3 consists of 15 residues. CDR3 sequence (DNA): TGTGCCAGCAGCACGACTAGCGGGGGGGCCGAGACCCAGTACTTC. Translation gives CASSTTSGGAETQYF. The whole variable domain, filled in from reference TRBV9 and TRBJ2-5, reads DSGVTQTPKHLITATGQRVTLRCSPRSGDLSVYWYQQSLDQGLQFLIQYYNGEERAKGNILERFSAQQFPDLHSELNLSSLELGDSALYFCASSTTSGGAETQYFGPGTRLLVL.

The rearrangement links TRBV5-4 to TRBJ2-2; tentatively, D is TRBD1 (6 bases). Germline V gives CDR1 SGHNT, CDR2 YYREEE (reference sequence). V was shortened by 0 bases and J by 6 bases, with 12 bases between the two germline ends. The CDR3 runs to 15 residues. DNA of the CDR3: TGTGCCAGCAGCTTGGCCTGGACAGATCCCGGGGAGCTGTTTTTT. Protein sequence: CASSLAWTDPGELFF.

The genes are TRBV6-5 and TRBJ2-2; D might be TRBD2 (5 bases). V shed 6 bases and J shed 0 bases, with 8 bases lying between them. The length of the CDR3 is 14 residues. Germline V gene data show CDR1 as MNHEY and CDR2 as SVGAGI. The CDR3 nucleotides read TGTGCCAGCAGAACCGGGACGAACACCGGGGAGCTGTTTTTT. Translated, it gives CASRTGTNTGELFF.

The chain uses TRBV6-4 and TRBJ2-5, with 12 bases lining up with TRBD2. The CDR3 has 15 residues. Germline assignment: CDR1 MRHNA and CDR2 SNTAGT. V trimming: 3 bases; J trimming: 2 bases; junction bases outside the gene matches: 1. The chain's CDR3 is CASSETSGGQETQYF. CDR3 coding DNA: TGTGCCAGCAGTGAAACTAGCGGGGGGCAAGAGACCCAGTACTTC.

This clone has just one count. The genes are TRBV15 and TRBJ2-7; 8 bases map to TRBD2. The CDR3 contains 14 residues. Germline trimming cut 4 bases from V and 2 bases from J; bases unmatched to any gene: 4. The germline gives CDR1 LNHNV, CDR2 YYDKDF (reference sequence). In DNA, the CDR3 is TGTGCCACCAGCACCCCGGGGGGGGCCTACGAGCAGTACTTC. Protein: CATSTPGGAYEQYF.

On this clone itself: The same CDR3 is also encoded by other DNA sequences in this sample. The gene calls are TRBV3-1 (or the pseudogene TRBV3-2) and TRBJ2-5; D is undetermined. With 8 bases removed from V and 0 bases from J, the gap between germline ends came to 7 bases. The CDR3 is 12 amino acids. Germline V lookup: CDR1 LGHDT, CDR2 YNNKEL (reference sequence). CDR3 sequence reads: CASRGYQETQYF. In DNA form, the CDR3 reads TGTGCCAGCCGTGGGTACCAAGAGACCCAGTACTTC.

There are a few counts of this clone. The CDR3 sequence: CASSSGSFNSPLHF. In nucleotides, the CDR3 is TGTGCCAGCAGTTCGGGCAGTTTTAATTCACCCCTCCACTTT. The rearrangement uses TRBV6-5 and TRBJ1-6; D is undetermined. CDR1 is MNHEY, CDR2 SVGAGI, per germline. Deletions cut 4 bases from V and 6 bases from J, with 10 bases between. The CDR3 is made up of 14 amino acids.

The sample holds a few counts of this clone. The chain couples TRBV30 to TRBJ1-5; no definite D call. Germline CDR1 GTSNPN, CDR2 SVGIG (reference sequence). This CDR3 has 15 amino acids. Trimming left V 0 bases short and J 0 bases short, with 9 bases between. CDR3 bases: TGTGCCTGGAGTGTGCCGGGATATAGCAATCAGCCCCAGCATTTT. Amino acid sequence: CAWSVPGYSNQPQHF.

The genes are TRBV27 and TRBJ2-1; D call uncertain. The CDR3 length is 15 residues. Trimming stripped 4 bases from V and 6 bases from J, with 16 bases between. The germline CDR1 and CDR2 sequences are MNHEY and SMNVEV (reference sequence). The CDR3 here is CASSSDLGAINEQFF. CDR3 nucleotide sequence: TGTGCCAGCAGTTCCGACTTAGGAGCGATCAATGAGCAGTTCTTC.

The CDR3 sequence is CASSYSWGGYGYTF. For the CDR3, the DNA is TGTGCCAGCAGTTACTCCTGGGGAGGATATGGCTACACCTTC. This chain links TRBV6-6 with TRBJ1-2; D is undetermined. Trimming cost V 0 bases and J 5 bases, with 10 bases left between them. Germline V gene sequence: CDR1 MNHNY, CDR2 SVGAGI (reference sequence). This CDR3 contains 14 residues.

The chain recombines TRBV7-9 with TRBJ2-1; D might be TRBD2 (6 bases). Germline V gene sequence: CDR1 SEHNR, CDR2 FQNEAQ (reference sequence). The V gene lost 5 bases and the J gene lost 7 bases, with 21 bases spanning the gap. There are 16 residues in the CDR3. The CDR3 spells CASSVRTGVSVNEQFF. The CDR3 DNA sequence: TGTGCCAGCAGCGTCAGAACGGGGGTTTCGGTAAATGAGCAGTTCTTC.

V gene TRBV12-3 or TRBV12-4 combines with J gene TRBJ1-5; D may be TRBD1 (5 bases). This CDR3 has 13 amino acids. V lost 6 bases and J 9 bases, leaving 15 bases between the germline ends. Here the CDR3 reads CASSLPGPPPQHF. The CDR3 coding sequence is TGTGCCAGCAGCCTCCCGGGACCCCCGCCCCAGCATTTT.